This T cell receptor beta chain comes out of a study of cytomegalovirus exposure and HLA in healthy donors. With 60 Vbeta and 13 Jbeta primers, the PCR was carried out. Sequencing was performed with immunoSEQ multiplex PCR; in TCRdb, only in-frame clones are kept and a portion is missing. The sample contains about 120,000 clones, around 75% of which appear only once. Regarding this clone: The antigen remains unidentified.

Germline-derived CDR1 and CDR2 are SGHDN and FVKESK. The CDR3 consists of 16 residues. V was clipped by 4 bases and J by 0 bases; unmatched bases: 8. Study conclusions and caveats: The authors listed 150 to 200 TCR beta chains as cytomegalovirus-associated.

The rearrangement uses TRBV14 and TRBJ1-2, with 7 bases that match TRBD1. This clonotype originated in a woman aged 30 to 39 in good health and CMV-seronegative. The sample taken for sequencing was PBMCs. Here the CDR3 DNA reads TGTGCCAGCAGCCTCAAGAGGGACAGACCTAACTATGGCTACACCTTC. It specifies CASSLKRDRPNYGYTF.